This T cell receptor (beta chain) was identified in a study of vaccination and CD4 T cells after COVID-19. The overall study: Overlapping spike peptides from SARS-CoV-2, HCoV-NL63, HCoV-OC43 and HCoV-229E served to stimulate the cells. Study-level points and caveats: The study examined relatively few convalescent patients and included no early post-infection timepoints.

The study sequenced cultured CD4+ T cell DNA using the Oncomine TCR Beta short-read assay. TCRdb redid the calling of the PCR reads with MiXCR, one entry per CDR3 protein. The sample carries 4,900 or so distinct CDR3 sequences, 25% to 30% recorded once. Treatment described: roughly 10-day PBMC culture with coronavirus spike peptide pools or control peptides (ViraFEST assay). Investigators obtained the unexposed donor's CD4+ T cells before the COVID-19 pandemic (2011-2018). The CDR3 sequence is 13 residues long. Germline CDR1 reads KGHSH; CDR2 reads LQKENI. The V end was cut by 3 bases, the J end by 6 bases, with 11 bases between. About this clonotype itself: Its antigen remains unknown.

This sequence joins TRBV18 and TRBJ1-2; D unclear. This clonotype originated in a human donor in good health. Sequenced sample: CD4+ T cells from blood, cultured in vitro. The CDR3 sequence: CASSPPTRDGYTF. CDR3 bases: TGTGCCAGCTCACCCCCCACCCGGGATGGCTACACCTTC.